This is a list of T cell receptor beta chains from one sample in a study of T cell clones after liver transplantation. The assay was immunoSEQ multiplex PCR, and TCRdb's table has in-frame clones only and misses some. This table holds some 110,000 clones, roughly four fifths found once. Specimen: CD4+ T cells from blood, collected before liver transplant. All receptors come from a human donor who received a liver transplant. Each CDR3 is given with its conserved first and last residue. The D gene is left open where the match is weak. Part of the rows lack a size; the others show once, few, many or a class for expanded clones.

clone_size | j_call | v_call | d_call | cdr3_aa | cdr3_nt
NA | TRBJ2-7 | TRBV5-4 | NA | CASSSQSGGGYEQYF | TGTGCCAGCAGCTCTCAGTCAGGGGGAGGGTACGAGCAGTACTTC
NA | TRBJ2-7 | TRBV7-2 | NA | CASSSRGVSYEQYF | TGTGCCAGCAGCTCTAGGGGCGTGAGTTACGAGCAGTACTTC
NA | TRBJ2-3 | TRBV6-4 | NA | CASSPSGFLVDTQYF | TGTGCCAGCAGTCCCTCGGGGTTCTTGGTAGATACGCAGTATTTT
NA | TRBJ2-5 | TRBV4-3 | TRBD2 | CASSQDARGGGQTQYF | TGCGCCAGCAGCCAAGATGCGCGGGGGGGCGGGCAGACCCAGTACTTC
NA | TRBJ1-1 | TRBV4-2 | NA | CASSRHRRENTEAFF | TGTGCCAGCAGCCGCCACCGCAGGGAGAACACTGAAGCTTTCTTT
NA | TRBJ2-5 | TRBV7-2 | NA | CASSPGGERKRETQYF | TGTGCCAGCAGCCCAGGGGGGGAGCGAAAAAGAGAGACCCAGTACTTC
NA | TRBJ2-2 | TRBV27 | NA | CATCGAPNTGELFF | TGTGCCACCTGCGGGGCCCCGAACACCGGGGAGCTGTTTTTT
NA | TRBJ1-1 | TRBV5-1 | TRBD1 | CASRRTGGAPGEAFF | TGCGCCAGCAGAAGGACAGGGGGCGCCCCGGGTGAAGCTTTCTTT
few | TRBJ1-5 | TRBV5-4 | TRBD1 | CASSSGTGPNQPQHF | TGTGCCAGCAGCTCCGGGACAGGGCCCAATCAGCCCCAGCATTTT
NA | TRBJ1-4 | TRBV2 | NA | CASSEGGRGTEKLFF | TGTGCCAGCAGTGAAGGGGGCAGGGGCACGGAAAAACTGTTTTTT